This is a list of T cell receptor beta chains from one sample in a study of T cell responses to AZD1222 COVID-19 vaccine. Method: immunoSEQ multiplex PCR; TCRdb's copy keeps in-frame clones and lacks some. The table shows about 100,000 clones, with nearly 95% occurring only once. The sample was peripheral blood, taken on day 0 of AZD1222 vaccination. Receptors originate from an adult in good health. CDR3s include the opening cysteine and the closing phenylalanine or tryptophan. Each record gives: V gene, D gene, clone size, J gene, CDR3 protein, CDR3 DNA. A D gene is named only where the DNA matches it firmly. Part of the rows lack a size; the others show once, few, many or a class for expanded clones.

>TRBV2|TRBD1|-|TRBJ2-2
CASSGTGWNTGELFF
TGTGCCAGCAGCGGGACAGGGTGGAACACCGGGGAGCTGTTTTTT
>TRBV28|TRBD1|-|TRBJ1-6
CASSLPGALGQGIKPLHF
TGTGCCAGCAGTCTTCCCGGGGCCCTAGGACAGGGAATTAAACCCCTCCACTTT
>TRBV27|TRBD1|-|TRBJ1-2
CASSLQSGTGTSNYGYTF
TGTGCCAGCAGTCTACAAAGCGGGACAGGGACGTCTAACTATGGCTACACCTTC
>TRBV4-1|-|-|TRBJ1-2
CASSSLGLGGRGYGYTF
TGCGCCAGCAGCTCATTGGGCCTGGGGGGGCGCGGCTATGGCTACACCTTC
>TRBV29-1|TRBD1|once|TRBJ1-2
CSVGNPGTENGYTF
TGCAGCGTTGGGAACCCTGGGACAGAAAATGGCTACACCTTC
>TRBV5-5|-|-|TRBJ2-4
CASSPGIGSGQNIQYF
TGTGCCAGCAGCCCGGGGATAGGATCAGGCCAAAACATTCAGTACTTC
>TRBV5-1|-|many|TRBJ1-2
CASSSRDTDSLIVNNNYGYTF
TGCGCCAGCAGCTCCCGGGACACAGACAGCCTTATTGTTAACAATAACTATGGCTACACCTTC
>TRBV5-1|-|-|TRBJ1-3
CASSLQVGSGNTIYF
TGCGCCAGCAGCTTGCAGGTCGGCTCTGGAAACACCATATATTTT
>TRBV2|TRBD1|-|TRBJ1-6
CASHLVGTGNSPLHF
TGTGCCAGCCACCTGGTAGGGACAGGGAATTCACCCCTCCACTTT
>TRBV7-9|TRBD2|-|TRBJ2-3
CASSKLAGEPDTQYF
TGTGCCAGCAGCAAACTAGCGGGAGAGCCAGATACGCAGTATTTT